Listed below are T cell receptor beta chains from one sample, sequenced in a study of shared clonotypes between healthy human individuals. The protocol was immunoSEQ multiplex PCR, while the TCRdb copy is restricted to in-frame clones and leaves out a portion. The sample holds under 1 million clones, nearly 95% seen once. The sample comprised naive CD8+ T cells sorted from blood. The source of these receptors is a young man in good health. Each CDR3 is given with its conserved first and last residue. Each record gives: V gene, J gene, CDR3 protein.

V gene: TRBV7-8; J gene: TRBJ2-5; CDR3 protein: CASSLGLGQETQYF
V gene: TRBV28; J gene: TRBJ2-3; CDR3 protein: CASSLRGRYTDTQYF
V gene: TRBV4-2; J gene: TRBJ2-6; CDR3 protein: CASSSRISGANVLTF
V gene: TRBV7-9; J gene: TRBJ2-7; CDR3 protein: CASSFADREDYEQYF
V gene: TRBV23-1; J gene: TRBJ2-1; CDR3 protein: CASSRYNEQFF
V gene: TRBV7-2; J gene: TRBJ1-5; CDR3 protein: CASSNQGDQPQHF
V gene: TRBV7-3; J gene: TRBJ1-1; CDR3 protein: CASQKIGGRNTEAFF
V gene: TRBV27; J gene: TRBJ2-7; CDR3 protein: CASSSPSYEQYF
V gene: TRBV9; J gene: TRBJ2-3; CDR3 protein: CASSTGTSGSADTQYF
V gene: TRBV28; J gene: TRBJ1-5; CDR3 protein: CASRWEINQPQHF
V gene: TRBV6-5; J gene: TRBJ2-2; CDR3 protein: CASSYSQGTGELFF
V gene: TRBV7-9; J gene: TRBJ1-5; CDR3 protein: CASSREDQRPAAQHF
V gene: TRBV11-3; J gene: TRBJ2-1; CDR3 protein: CASSEDYSNEQFF
V gene: TRBV9; J gene: TRBJ2-1; CDR3 protein: CASGLLAGARDEQFF
V gene: TRBV7-6; J gene: TRBJ2-7; CDR3 protein: CASSSDGTLYEQYF
V gene: TRBV7-7; J gene: TRBJ2-7; CDR3 protein: CASSPEISSYEQYF